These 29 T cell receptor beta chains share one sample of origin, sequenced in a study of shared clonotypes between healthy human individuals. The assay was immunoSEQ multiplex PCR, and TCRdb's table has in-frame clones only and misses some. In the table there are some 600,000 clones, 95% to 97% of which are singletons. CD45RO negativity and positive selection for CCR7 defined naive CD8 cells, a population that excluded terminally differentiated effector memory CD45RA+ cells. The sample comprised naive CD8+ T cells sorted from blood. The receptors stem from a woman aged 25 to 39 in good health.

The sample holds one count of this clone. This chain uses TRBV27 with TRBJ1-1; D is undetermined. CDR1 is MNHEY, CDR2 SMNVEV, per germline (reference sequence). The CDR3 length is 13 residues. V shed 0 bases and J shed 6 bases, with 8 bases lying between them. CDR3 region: CASSLSILAEAFF. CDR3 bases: TGTGCCAGCAGTTTATCCATTCTCGCTGAAGCTTTCTTT.

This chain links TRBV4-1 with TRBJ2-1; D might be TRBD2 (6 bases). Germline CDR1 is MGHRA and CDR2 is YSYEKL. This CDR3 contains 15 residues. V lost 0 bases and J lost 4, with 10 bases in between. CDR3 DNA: TGCGCCAGCAGCCAAGATATAGCGGAATACAATGAGCAGTTCTTC. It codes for CASSQDIAEYNEQFF.

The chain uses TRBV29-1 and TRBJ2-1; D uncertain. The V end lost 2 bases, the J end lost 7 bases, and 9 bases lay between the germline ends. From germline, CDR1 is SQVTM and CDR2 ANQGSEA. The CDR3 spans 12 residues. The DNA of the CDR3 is TGCAGCGTTGAACCCCCCCCGAATGAGCAGTTCTTC. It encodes CSVEPPPNEQFF.

CDR3 sequence (DNA): TGTGCCAGCAGTTTGCAGGGTTGGACTGAAGCTTTCTTT. It encodes CASSLQGWTEAFF. This rearrangement joins TRBV28 to TRBJ1-1, with D maybe TRBD1 (5 bases). There are 13 residues in the CDR3. The germline CDR1 and CDR2 sequences are MDHEN and SYDVKM. Trimming pared 3 bases from V and 5 bases from J, leaving 10 bases between.

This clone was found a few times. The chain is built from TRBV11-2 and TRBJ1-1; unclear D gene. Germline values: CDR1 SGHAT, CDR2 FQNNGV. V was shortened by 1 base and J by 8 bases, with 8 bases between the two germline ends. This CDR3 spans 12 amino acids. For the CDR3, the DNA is TGTGCCAGCAGCTTAGCCGGGTCGGAAGCTTTCTTT. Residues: CASSLAGSEAFF.

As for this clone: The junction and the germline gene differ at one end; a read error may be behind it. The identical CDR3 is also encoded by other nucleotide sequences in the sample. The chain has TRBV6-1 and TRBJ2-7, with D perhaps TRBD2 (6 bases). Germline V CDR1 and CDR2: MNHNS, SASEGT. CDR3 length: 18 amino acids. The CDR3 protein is CASSEDWLRGLRGYEQYF. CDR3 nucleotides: TGTGCCAGCAGCGAAGATTGGTTGCGGGGCCTTAGAGGGTACGAGCAGTACTTC.

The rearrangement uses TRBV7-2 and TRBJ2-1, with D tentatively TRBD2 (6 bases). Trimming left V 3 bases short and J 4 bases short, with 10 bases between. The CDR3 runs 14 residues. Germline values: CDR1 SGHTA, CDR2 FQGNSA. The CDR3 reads CASSFGGAYNEQFF. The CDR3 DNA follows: TGTGCCAGCAGCTTCGGCGGGGCATACAATGAGCAGTTCTTC.

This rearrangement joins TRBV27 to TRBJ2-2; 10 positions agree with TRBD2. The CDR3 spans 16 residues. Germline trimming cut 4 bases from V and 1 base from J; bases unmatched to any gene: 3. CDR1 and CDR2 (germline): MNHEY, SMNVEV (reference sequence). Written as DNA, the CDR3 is TGTGCCAGCAGTTCGCGGACTAGCGGGAACACCGGGGAGCTGTTTTTT. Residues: CASSSRTSGNTGELFF.

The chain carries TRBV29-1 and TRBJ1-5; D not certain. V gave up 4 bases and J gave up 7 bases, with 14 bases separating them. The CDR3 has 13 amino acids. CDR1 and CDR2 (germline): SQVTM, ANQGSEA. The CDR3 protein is CSVGEGSGQPQHF. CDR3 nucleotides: TGCAGCGTTGGAGAGGGCAGTGGACAGCCCCAGCATTTT.

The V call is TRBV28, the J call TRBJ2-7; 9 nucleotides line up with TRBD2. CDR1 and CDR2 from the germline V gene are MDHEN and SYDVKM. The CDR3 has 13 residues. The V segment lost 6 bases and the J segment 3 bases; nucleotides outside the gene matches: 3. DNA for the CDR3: TGTGCCAGCAGGGCTAGCGGGATCTACGAGCAGTACTTC. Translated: CASRASGIYEQYF. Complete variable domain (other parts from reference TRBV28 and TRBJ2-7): DVKVTQSSRYLVKRTGEKVFLECVQDMDHENMFWYRQDPGLGLRLIYFSYDVKMKEKGDIPEGYSVSREKKERFSLILESASTNQTSMYLCASRASGIYEQYFGPGTRLTVT.

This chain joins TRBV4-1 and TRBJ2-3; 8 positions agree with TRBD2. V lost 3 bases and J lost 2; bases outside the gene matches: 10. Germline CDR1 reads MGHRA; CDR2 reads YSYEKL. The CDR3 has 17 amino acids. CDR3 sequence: CASSHDPGREVTDTQYF. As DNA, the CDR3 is TGCGCCAGCAGCCACGACCCCGGGCGGGAGGTCACAGATACGCAGTATTTT.

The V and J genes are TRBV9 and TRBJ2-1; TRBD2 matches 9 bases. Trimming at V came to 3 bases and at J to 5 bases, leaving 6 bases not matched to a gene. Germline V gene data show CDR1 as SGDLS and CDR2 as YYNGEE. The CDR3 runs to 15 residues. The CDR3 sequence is CASSARTSAHNEQFF. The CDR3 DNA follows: TGTGCCAGCAGCGCCAGGACTAGCGCCCACAATGAGCAGTTCTTC.

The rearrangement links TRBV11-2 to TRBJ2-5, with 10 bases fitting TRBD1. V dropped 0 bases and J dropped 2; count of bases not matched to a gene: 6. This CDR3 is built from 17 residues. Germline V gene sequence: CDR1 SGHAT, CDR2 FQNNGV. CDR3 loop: CASSLDLRTGGQETQYF. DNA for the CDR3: TGTGCCAGCAGCTTAGATCTACGGACAGGGGGTCAAGAGACCCAGTACTTC.

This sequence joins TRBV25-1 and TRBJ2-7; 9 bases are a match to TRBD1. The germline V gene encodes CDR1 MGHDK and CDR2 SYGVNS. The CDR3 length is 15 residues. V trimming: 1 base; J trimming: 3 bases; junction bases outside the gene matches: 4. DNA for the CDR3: TGTGCCAGCAGTGAATCCGGACAGGGGATCTACGAGCAGTACTTC. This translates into CASSESGQGIYEQYF.

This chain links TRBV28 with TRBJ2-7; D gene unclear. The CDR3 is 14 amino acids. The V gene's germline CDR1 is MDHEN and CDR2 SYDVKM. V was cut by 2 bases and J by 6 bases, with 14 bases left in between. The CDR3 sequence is CASSLGTTWGEQYF. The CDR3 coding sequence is TGTGCCAGCAGTTTAGGAACTACCTGGGGCGAGCAGTACTTC.

In nucleotides, the CDR3 is TGTGCCAGCAGCCGTGCGGTCTTTGTGTACTTC. Translation: CASSRAVFVYF. The V and J genes are TRBV28 and TRBJ2-7, with D hard to call. The CDR3 is 11 amino acids. V lost 6 bases to trimming and J lost 12 bases, with 15 bases between them. Germline values: CDR1 MDHEN, CDR2 SYDVKM.

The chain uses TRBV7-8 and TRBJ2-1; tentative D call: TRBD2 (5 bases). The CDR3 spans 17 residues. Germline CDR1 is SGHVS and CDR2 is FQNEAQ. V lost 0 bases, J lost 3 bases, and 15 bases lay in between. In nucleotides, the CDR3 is TGTGCCAGCAGCTTAGCAGGAAGCGGACTTAGCTACAATGAGCAGTTCTTC. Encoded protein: CASSLAGSGLSYNEQFF.

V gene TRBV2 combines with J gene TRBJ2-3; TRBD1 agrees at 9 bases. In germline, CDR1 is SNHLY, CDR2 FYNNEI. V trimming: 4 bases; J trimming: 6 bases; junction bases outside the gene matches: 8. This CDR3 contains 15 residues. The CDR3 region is CASSAGTGFVDTQYF. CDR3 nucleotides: TGTGCCAGCAGTGCCGGGACAGGGTTTGTCGATACGCAGTATTTT.

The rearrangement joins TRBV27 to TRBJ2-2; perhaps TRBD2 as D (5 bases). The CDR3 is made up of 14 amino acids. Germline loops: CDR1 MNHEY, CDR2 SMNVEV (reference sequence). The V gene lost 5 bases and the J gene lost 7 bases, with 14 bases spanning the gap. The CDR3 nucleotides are TGTGCCAGCAGTCCTAGACTGAGCGGCGGGGAGCTGTTTTTT. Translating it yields CASSPRLSGGELFF.

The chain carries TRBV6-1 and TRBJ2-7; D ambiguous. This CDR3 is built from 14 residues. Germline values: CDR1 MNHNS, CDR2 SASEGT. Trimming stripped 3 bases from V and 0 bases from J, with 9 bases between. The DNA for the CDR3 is TGTGCCAGCAGTGACCGCTCTGACTCCTACGAGCAGTACTTC. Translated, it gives CASSDRSDSYEQYF.

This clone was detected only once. CDR3 sequence reads: CASSLEAGGNQPQHF. The CDR3 bases are TGTGCCAGCAGCTTAGAAGCGGGGGGCAATCAGCCCCAGCATTTT. The chain recombines TRBV11-2 with TRBJ1-5; D is perhaps TRBD1 (5 bases). Germline loops: CDR1 SGHAT, CDR2 FQNNGV. Trimming removed 0 bases at V and 2 bases at J, with 8 bases between. The CDR3 consists of 15 residues.

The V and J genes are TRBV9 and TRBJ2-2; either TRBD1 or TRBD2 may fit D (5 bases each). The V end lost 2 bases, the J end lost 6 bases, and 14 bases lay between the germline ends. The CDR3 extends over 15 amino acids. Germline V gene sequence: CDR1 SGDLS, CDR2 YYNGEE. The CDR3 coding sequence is TGTGCCAGCAGCGTGGAGGACACCACGGCCGGGGAGCTGTTTTTT. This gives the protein CASSVEDTTAGELFF. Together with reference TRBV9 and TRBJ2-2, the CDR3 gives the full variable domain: DSGVTQTPKHLITATGQRVTLRCSPRSGDLSVYWYQQSLDQGLQFLIQYYNGEERAKGNILERFSAQQFPDLHSELNLSSLELGDSALYFCASSVEDTTAGELFFGEGSRLTVL.

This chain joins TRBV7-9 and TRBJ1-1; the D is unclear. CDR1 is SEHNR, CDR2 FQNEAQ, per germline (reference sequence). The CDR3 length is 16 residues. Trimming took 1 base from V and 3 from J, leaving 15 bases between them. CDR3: CASSLGGVSVDTEAFF. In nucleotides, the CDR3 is TGTGCCAGCAGCTTAGGCGGCGTCTCAGTGGACACTGAAGCTTTCTTT.

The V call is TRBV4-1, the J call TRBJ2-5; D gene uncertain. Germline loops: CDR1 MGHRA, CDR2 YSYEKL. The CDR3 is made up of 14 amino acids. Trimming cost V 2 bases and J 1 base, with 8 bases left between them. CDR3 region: CASSQYPVQETQYF. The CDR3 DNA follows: TGCGCCAGCAGCCAATATCCAGTCCAAGAGACCCAGTACTTC.

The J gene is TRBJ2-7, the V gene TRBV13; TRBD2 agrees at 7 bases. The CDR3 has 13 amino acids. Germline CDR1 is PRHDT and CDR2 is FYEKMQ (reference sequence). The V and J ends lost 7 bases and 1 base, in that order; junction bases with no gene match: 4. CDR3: CASTLAVSYEQYF. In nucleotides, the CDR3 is TGTGCCAGCACCCTAGCGGTTTCCTACGAGCAGTACTTC.

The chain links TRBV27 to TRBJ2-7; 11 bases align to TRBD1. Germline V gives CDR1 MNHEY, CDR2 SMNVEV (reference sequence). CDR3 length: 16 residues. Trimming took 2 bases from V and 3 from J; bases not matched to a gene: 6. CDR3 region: CASSLGTGTGGYEQYF. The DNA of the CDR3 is TGTGCCAGCAGTTTAGGAACCGGGACAGGGGGCTACGAGCAGTACTTC.

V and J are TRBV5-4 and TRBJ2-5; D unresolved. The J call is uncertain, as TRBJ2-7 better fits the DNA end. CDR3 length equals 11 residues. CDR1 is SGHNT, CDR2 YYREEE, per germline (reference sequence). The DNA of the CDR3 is TGTGCCAGCAGCACCGTTAACGAGCAGTACTTC. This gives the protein CASSTVNEQYF.

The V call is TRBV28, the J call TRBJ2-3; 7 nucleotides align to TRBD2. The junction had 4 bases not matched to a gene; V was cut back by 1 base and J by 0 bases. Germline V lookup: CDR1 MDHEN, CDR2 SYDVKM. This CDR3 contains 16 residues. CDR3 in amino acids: CASSLFGEGSTDTQYF. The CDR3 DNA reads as TGTGCCAGCAGTTTATTTGGGGAGGGAAGCACAGATACGCAGTATTTT.

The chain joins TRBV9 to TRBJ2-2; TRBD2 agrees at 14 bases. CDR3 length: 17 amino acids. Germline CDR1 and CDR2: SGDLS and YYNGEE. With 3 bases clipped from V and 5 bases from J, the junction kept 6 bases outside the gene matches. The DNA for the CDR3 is TGTGCCAGCAGCGGGGGACTAGCGGGAGTCGGGACCGGGGAGCTGTTTTTT. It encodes CASSGGLAGVGTGELFF.